These 21 T cell receptor beta chains share one sample of origin, sequenced in a study of beta chain features in type 1 diabetes. Overall study results and limits: Type 1 diabetes patients had TCRB CDR3s that were shorter (moderately but significantly so) in all four CD4+ subsets.

These receptors are not linked to any known antigen. Reverse transcription of all isolated RNA meant that expressed TCRB transcripts were sequenced. Profiling relied on immunoSEQ multiplex PCR, and the TCRdb table lists in-frame clones only, not all of them. Found here are about 180,000 clones, over 6% of them singletons; the top ten hold roughly 0.5%. Sequencing used central memory CD4+ T cells from blood. Every receptor here comes from a man aged 18 to 35 with type 1 diabetes.

In its sample, this clone was seen a few times. The CDR3 nucleotides read TGTGCCAGCAGGCCCGAGGGGGGGGGAAATCAGCCCCAGCATTTT. It encodes CASRPEGGGNQPQHF. The chain couples TRBV7-2 to TRBJ1-5; D is possibly TRBD1 (6 bases). The V gene's germline CDR1 is SGHTA and CDR2 FQGNSA. V lost 6 bases and J lost 4, with 16 bases in between. This CDR3 comprises 15 residues. Using reference TRBV7-2 and TRBJ1-5 for the parts outside the CDR3, the full variable domain is GAGVSQSPSNKVTEKGKDVELRCDPISGHTALYWYRQSLGQGLEFLIYFQGNSAPDKSGLPSDRFSAERTGGSVSTLTIQRTQQEDSAVYLCASRPEGGGNQPQHFGDGTRLSIL.

V is TRBV27 and J is TRBJ2-7; D gene ambiguous. The V gene lost 2 bases and the J gene lost 4 bases, with 18 bases spanning the gap. The germline V gene encodes CDR1 MNHEY and CDR2 SMNVEV (reference sequence). The CDR3 has 16 amino acids. The CDR3 DNA is TGTGCCAGCAGTTTACCGAGGCTGAAGTCCCGGTACGAGCAGTACTTC. Amino acids: CASSLPRLKSRYEQYF.

The rearrangement uses TRBV6-5 and TRBJ2-1; 9 nucleotides line up with TRBD2. Germline V gene data show CDR1 as MNHEY and CDR2 as SVGAGI. Trimming cost V 5 bases and J 9 bases; bases outside gene matches: 8. This CDR3 comprises 14 residues. CDR3 DNA sequence: TGTGCCAGCAGTGATCCGGGACTAGCAGTTGAGCAGTTCTTC. It encodes CASSDPGLAVEQFF.

The rearrangement joins TRBV9 to TRBJ2-2; TRBD1 matches at 7 bases. V trimming: 4 bases; J trimming: 3 bases; junction bases outside the gene matches: 3. Germline CDR1 SGDLS, CDR2 YYNGEE. The CDR3 spans 14 residues. The CDR3 region is CASSRDRDTGELFF. CDR3 sequence (DNA): TGTGCCAGCAGCCGGGACAGAGACACCGGGGAGCTGTTTTTT. The full variable domain, completed using reference TRBV9 and TRBJ2-2, is DSGVTQTPKHLITATGQRVTLRCSPRSGDLSVYWYQQSLDQGLQFLIQYYNGEERAKGNILERFSAQQFPDLHSELNLSSLELGDSALYFCASSRDRDTGELFFGEGSRLTVL.

This clone was seen more than once but under ten times. The rearrangement links TRBV5-1 to TRBJ1-1; D is uncertain. The CDR3 is made up of 13 amino acids. From germline, CDR1 is SGHRS and CDR2 YFSETQ. Trimming left V 3 bases short and J 0 bases short, with 6 bases between. In DNA form, the CDR3 reads TGCGCCAGCAGCTCCCCAGTGAACACTGAAGCTTTCTTT. This codes for CASSSPVNTEAFF. The full variable domain, rest sourced from reference TRBV5-1 and TRBJ1-1, is KAGVTQTPRYLIKTRGQQVTLSCSPISGHRSVSWYQQTPGQGLQFLFEYFSETQRNKGNFPGRFSGRQFSNSRSEMNVSTLELGDSALYLCASSSPVNTEAFFGQGTRLTVV.

This clone occurred a few times. V gene TRBV5-5 combines with J gene TRBJ2-3; 7 positions agree with TRBD1. This CDR3 has 16 amino acids. Germline-derived CDR1 and CDR2 are SGHKS and YYEKEE (reference sequence). After removal of 4 bases from V and 2 bases from J, the junction contained 10 bases not matched to a gene. CDR3 DNA sequence: TGTGCCAGCAGCCTAAAACCGGGACAGCTCACAGATACGCAGTATTTT. This codes for CASSLKPGQLTDTQYF.

The V call is TRBV7-2, the J call TRBJ2-7; D is perhaps TRBD2 (5 bases). Trimming pared 1 base from V and 4 bases from J, leaving 11 bases between. This CDR3 region has 14 residues. Germline V CDR1 and CDR2: SGHTA, FQGNSA. CDR3 sequence (DNA): TGTGCCAGCAGCTTAGAACCTGGGAGTTACGAGCAGTACTTC. It yields the protein CASSLEPGSYEQYF.

The CDR3 coding sequence is TGCGCCAGCAGCCAAGATTCCAGGGGAGGGGCCCAGTACTTC. Protein: CASSQDSRGGAQYF. The V call is TRBV4-3, the J call TRBJ2-5; possibly TRBD2 for D (7 bases). Trimming stripped 0 bases from V and 9 bases from J, with 14 bases between. There are 14 residues in the CDR3. Germline V gene sequence: CDR1 LGHNA, CDR2 YSLEER.

The rearrangement joins TRBV7-9 to TRBJ2-7; D gene ambiguous. The CDR3 consists of 12 residues. The V gene lost 2 bases and the J gene lost 4 bases, with 6 bases spanning the gap. Germline values: CDR1 SEHNR, CDR2 FQNEAQ (reference sequence). The CDR3 DNA reads TGTGCCAGCAGCTTAAATCATTACGAGCAGTACTTC. This encodes CASSLNHYEQYF.

The chain recombines TRBV28 with TRBJ2-7, with 10 bases matching TRBD2. Trimming at V came to 5 bases and at J to 5 bases, leaving 6 bases not matched to a gene. This CDR3 comprises 14 residues. Germline CDR1 is MDHEN and CDR2 is SYDVKM. The CDR3 spells CASSPSGSVNEQYF. As DNA, the CDR3 is TGTGCCAGCAGTCCTAGCGGGAGTGTCAACGAGCAGTACTTC.

V usage is TRBV11-2 and J usage is TRBJ1-5; the D is unclear. CDR3 length: 13 amino acids. The V end was cut by 5 bases, the J end by 7 bases, with 12 bases between. The germline CDR1 and CDR2 sequences are SGHAT and FQNNGV. DNA for the CDR3: TGTGCCAGCAGCGCAAGCCCCCACCAGCCCCAGCATTTT. It codes for CASSASPHQPQHF.

This sequence joins TRBV4-3 and TRBJ1-3; D might be TRBD1 (6 bases). Germline CDR1 LGHNA, CDR2 YSLEER. V lost 2 bases to trimming and J lost 0 bases, with 17 bases between them. CDR3 length: 18 amino acids. The CDR3 spells CASSQSSPRGFSGNTIYF. The CDR3 nucleotides are TGCGCCAGCAGCCAATCTTCCCCCAGGGGCTTCTCTGGAAACACCATATATTTT.

This clone was detected only a few times. The chain carries TRBV19 and TRBJ1-2; TRBD1 aligns across 8 bases. Germline CDR1 LNHDA, CDR2 SQIVND (reference sequence). J gave up 5 bases and V 5 bases, and 4 bases lay outside the gene matches. The CDR3 has 13 residues. The CDR3 here is CASSPGTGYGYTF. CDR3 coding DNA: TGTGCCAGTAGTCCGGGGACAGGTTATGGCTACACCTTC.

The chain uses TRBV4-1 and TRBJ2-1; TRBD2 matches at 7 bases. CDR1 and CDR2 from the germline V gene are MGHRA and YSYEKL. J lost 2 bases, V lost 1 base, and 8 bases had no gene match. This CDR3 has 17 residues. The CDR3 sequence is CASSQGDTGGPYNEQFF. CDR3 nucleotide sequence: TGCGCCAGCAGCCAAGGTGATACGGGAGGCCCCTACAATGAGCAGTTCTTC.

This clone was observed a few times. The J gene is TRBJ1-2, the V gene TRBV5-4; perhaps TRBD1 as D (5 bases). CDR1 SGHNT and CDR2 YYREEE come from the germline V gene (reference sequence). Trimming took off 0 bases at V and 10 bases at J, with 10 bases between the two ends. This CDR3 has 12 residues. In nucleotides, the CDR3 is TGTGCCAGCAGCTTGGAGACGGGGGTCTACACCTTC. It is translated as CASSLETGVYTF.

This clone was counted only a few times. This rearrangement joins TRBV2 to TRBJ2-1; tentative D call: TRBD2 (6 bases). V shed 10 bases and J shed 7 bases, with 26 bases lying between them. The CDR3 is 16 amino acids. Germline CDR1 reads SNHLY; CDR2 reads FYNNEI. CDR3 in amino acids: CAISMTPSGWQNEQFF. DNA for the CDR3: TGTGCCATCTCAATGACCCCCAGCGGGTGGCAGAATGAGCAGTTCTTC.

The V call is TRBV15, the J call TRBJ1-2; 10 bases are a match to TRBD1. The CDR3 extends over 15 amino acids. In germline, CDR1 is LNHNV, CDR2 YYDKDF (reference sequence). V was clipped by 1 base and J by 8 bases; unmatched bases: 7. In nucleotides, the CDR3 is TGTGCCACCAGCAGAGTAGGGACAGGGGCCGTCGGCTACACCTTC. Translated: CATSRVGTGAVGYTF.

In its sample, this clone was seen a few times. The rearrangement joins TRBV28 to TRBJ1-2, with D perhaps matching TRBD1 (6 bases). V lost 7 bases and J 4 bases, leaving 22 bases between the germline ends. The CDR3 loop spans 16 amino acids. Per the germline V gene, CDR1 is MDHEN and CDR2 is SYDVKM. In nucleotides, the CDR3 is TGTGCCAGCAATGAAGGAGGGGGAGGGGAGGTCTATGGCTACACCTTC. This translates into CASNEGGGGEVYGYTF.

This clone turned up a few times. J is TRBJ2-6 and V is TRBV28, with D tentatively TRBD2 (6 bases). The length of the CDR3 is 18 residues. V shed 5 bases and J shed 1 base, with 18 bases lying between them. The germline CDR1 and CDR2 sequences are MDHEN and SYDVKM. The CDR3, as DNA: TGTGCCAGCAGTCCCCAGGCGGGGTACCCATCTGGGGCCAACGTCCTGACTTTC. Translating gives CASSPQAGYPSGANVLTF.

This chain connects TRBV7-2 to TRBJ1-2, with D perhaps matching TRBD1 (5 bases). Germline lookup yields CDR1 SGHTA and CDR2 FQGNSA. V lost 5 bases and J 4 bases, leaving 11 bases between the germline ends. The CDR3 extends over 13 amino acids. The CDR3 reads CASSPDIGYGYTF. The CDR3 DNA follows: TGTGCCAGCAGCCCGGACATAGGCTATGGCTACACCTTC.

The sample holds a few counts of this clone. The rearrangement uses TRBV4-3 and TRBJ2-3; 11 nucleotides align to TRBD2. The trim removed 1 base at V and 6 bases at J, leaving 9 bases unmatched. Germline V gene data show CDR1 as LGHNA and CDR2 as YSLEER. This CDR3 spans 17 amino acids. CDR3 DNA: TGCGCCAGCAGCCAAGGGAGACGGGCTAGCGGGGGGGATACGCAGTATTTT. The encoded protein is CASSQGRRASGGDTQYF.